This T cell receptor beta chain was documented in a study of blood T cell repertoires in COVID-19 (dated by TCRdb to about 2020). For the study in its entirety: Samples from collaborators originated in the United States, Italy and Spain and spanned both the acute and convalescent phases of COVID-19. The prospective study material was composed of cDNA or gDNA derived from T cells, B-cell-depleted T cells, or PBMCs. Subjects who had been exposed to COVID-19, were actively infected with it, or had recovered from it provided the deeply sampled blood TCRbeta repertoires that made up the dataset. The repertoires were made available in a free public database intended to serve as a resource for research on the immune response to SARS-CoV-2. The samples were drawn from two sources: the first 160 participants of the ongoing ImmuneRACE study, and over 950 subjects contributed by 6 global collaborators. Sample metadata almost always included a de-identified subject ID, COVID-19 status, age in years and sex. Where HLA class I and class II types were available, the types were taken from metadata supplied by the sample provider, not from assay-based typing.

TCRbeta CDR3 regions were amplified from genomic DNA by means of the immunoSEQ Assay, a bias-controlled multiplex PCR. Per the source publication's procedure: Within the assay, amplification of reference gene primers was used to estimate how many nucleated cells each sample contained. To quantify the absolute abundance of each unique TCRbeta CDR3 rearrangement, sequence reads were collapsed and filtered. For each sample, productive Simpson clonality was calculated as the square root of Simpson's diversity index across productive rearrangements. Here the immuneACCESS table is served through TCRdb, limited to in-frame sequences with V and J called. Missing clones are a known gap in these copies; in checked studies unresolved V genes cover under half, and the rest lacks a known reason. V and J calls plus clone size are reproduced from that table; the DNA served to infer D and trimming. The sample table holds 70,000 or so clones, of which roughly 80% were seen once. The ten largest make up around 13% of the sample.

Turning to this clone: There is no known antigen for this receptor. Per-nucleotide qualities are absent, and no much larger clonotype sits a single base away.

Results and caveats for the whole study, not just this receptor: The quantity of clinical and demographic metadata differed by source and by participant and was supplied without curation.

One collaborating source in Seattle enrolled patients during active infection and followed them longitudinally through the course of disease. The collaborating institutions used their own protocols to collect whole blood in K2EDTA tubes. Collaborator samples were shipped for TCRbeta analysis as frozen whole blood, isolated PBMCs, or DNA extracted from either sample type. This clonotype originated in a middle-aged man with COVID-19, enrolled during active disease. The sequenced material came from peripheral blood.

The base sequence is TGCAGCGTTAGGGACAGCTCCTACGAGCAGTACTTC. Its translation is CSVRDSSYEQYF. Here the chain combines TRBV29-1 and TRBJ2-7, with 7 middle bases fitting TRBD1. CDR1 is given as SQVTM and CDR2 as ANQGSEA, both from the germline V gene. From the cysteine up to the phenylalanine, the CDR3 has a length of 12 residues. Just the 36-base CDR3 DNA is kept, in frame starting at base 1. From V the trimming removes 5 bases and from J it removes 0 bases, while the gene matches leave 1 base of the junction unaccounted for.